This T cell receptor (beta chain) was documented in a study of post-analysis software for immune sequencing data. Study summary: The courses of disease that were included comprised relapsing-remitting, secondary progressive and progressive-relapsing multiple sclerosis. Study-level results: TRBV5-6, TRBV5-1 and TRBV20-1 were among 4 or 5 TRBV segments more frequent in patients than controls. Controls had significantly higher normalized Chao1 diversity than multiple sclerosis patients.

This clonotype was counted only a few times. The antigen is not known. TCR beta libraries were prepared from cDNA with unique molecular identifiers. Starting from about 1 to 10 million T cells, the study yielded 500,000 or so cDNA molecules. TCRdb independently ran MiXCR on the PCR reads; one entry per CDR3 protein. This table holds over 700,000 distinct CDR3 sequences, roughly 30% found once. Trimming took 6 bases from V and 5 from J; bases not matched to a gene: 8. Germline V gene data show CDR1 as MNHNY and CDR2 as SVGAGI (reference sequence). There are 15 residues in the CDR3. The receptor's source is a girl aged 5-17 years with multiple sclerosis. The sample taken for sequencing was blood. The chain uses TRBV6-6 and TRBJ1-5; 9 nucleotides line up with TRBD1. This CDR3 reads CASRGTGSLDQPQHF. The CDR3 DNA reads as TGTGCCAGCAGGGGGACAGGGTCCTTGGATCAGCCCCAGCATTTT.